This T cell receptor beta chain was profiled in a study of T cell responses to AZD1222 COVID-19 vaccine. For the study at large: Second doses that came at about 4 or about 12 weeks were put together. Study findings and constraints: White British ancestry dominated among donors, who included more females, and clonal diversity was possibly underestimated. Without day 14 samples, only post-peak T cell repertoires were studied. Once two AZD1222 doses were given, Spike-specific TCR breadth and depth went up.

Profiling relied on immunoSEQ multiplex PCR, and the TCRdb table lists in-frame clones only, not all of them. This sample has approximately 140,000 clones, with about 91% found just once. Worth noting for this clone: Its antigen is unknown.

The CDR3 has 12 residues. Germline V CDR1 and CDR2: SGHKS, YYEKEE (reference sequence). V was pared by 3 bases and J by 8 bases, with 8 bases between. Sequences were derived from peripheral blood, sampled on day 0 of AZD1222 vaccination. This receptor was identified in an adult in good health. The chain joins TRBV5-5 to TRBJ1-4; D remains ambiguous. CDR3 residues: CASSYPGEKLFF. The CDR3 DNA reads TGTGCCAGCAGCTATCCTGGAGAAAAACTGTTTTTT.